This TCR beta chain was retrieved from a study of T-cell reconstitution after alpha-beta-depleted transplantation in children listed by TCRdb under 2016. Looking at the study overall: Using TCR repertoire profiling, the study quantitatively followed how T-cell immune reconstitution unfolded in children after TCRalphabeta/CD19-depleted allogeneic hematopoietic cell transplantation.

What the work shows at the level of the full study, not this receptor alone: Apparently early alphabetaT-cell count recovery about two months after transplant reportedly relied on only several hundred rapidly expanded clones derived from non-depleted graft cells. The frequencies of hyperexpanded clones fell over the following months, and after one year, T-cell counts and TCRbeta diversity were mostly attributed to newly produced T cells. In some patients, high TCRbeta diversity at day 60 was attributed to recipient T cells and intrathymic progenitors that had survived conditioning.

The meaning of the sample's treatment or condition label: allogeneic hematopoietic cell transplantation with graft depleted of TCRalphabeta T cells and CD19 B cells. The children who served as transplant recipients had been given grafts of TCRalphabeta/CD19-depleted allogeneic hematopoietic cells. Preparation of the library involved PCR. TCRdb records Illumina HiSeq 2500 as the sequencer. To normalize quantification of the TCRbeta repertoire, the TCR libraries were built with molecular barcoding that relied on unique molecular identifiers. In-frame beta chains were kept once TCRdb had trimmed the public reads at Q25 with fastp and called clones with MiXCR. When rows share a CDR3 protein, they turn into one entry using the most common DNA and genes. This sample comprises about 200,000 distinct CDR3 sequences, approximately 7% of them detected only once. 5% to 6.5% of the sample is in the top ten clones.

The table lists this clonotype with a few counts. The antigen it binds to is not known. Qualities for individual bases were not recorded, and no much larger clone is one base off. The receptor was derived from a boy aged 2-15 years with acute lymphoblastic leukemia, due to receive a stem cell transplant. This material consisted of PBMCs, taken before TCRalphabeta/CD19-depleted stem cell transplant.

The DNA sequence is as follows: TGTGCCAGCAGTGCTCGGGAGGGGGGCTACGAGCAGTACTTC. It encodes CASSAREGGYEQYF. Recombination joined TRBV12-3 or TRBV12-4 with TRBJ2-7, with 8 bases in between that match TRBD2. The CDR3 covers 14 residues, taking in both the cysteine and the phenylalanine. Here the CDR3 DNA is all that survives: 42 bases in frame from base 1. For this chain, trimming is 5 bases at the V end and 3 bases at the J end, and the number of junction bases without a gene match is 6.